The clone carrying this T cell receptor (beta chain) was detected many times. The CDR3 has 16 residues. The germline gives CDR1 ENHRY, CDR2 SYGVKD. V lost 4 bases and J lost 2; bases outside the gene matches: 10. A marrow graft followed busulfan-fludarabine conditioning, with cyclophosphamide on days +3 and +4. Assay used: immunoSEQ multiplex PCR; TCRdb lists only in-frame clones, some missing. The specimen gives some 7,100 clones without singletons; the ten biggest hold approximately 5.2%. These data belong to a study of T cells after posttransplantation cyclophosphamide. This sequence was found in a young adult male patient who received an allogeneic stem cell transplant from an unrelated donor, was CMV-positive, and had acute and chronic GVHD. Some T cells could come from the graft donor. This sequence joins TRBV10-3 and TRBJ1-2; TRBD1 aligns across 7 bases. The sample consisted of PBMCs, taken after an allogeneic stem cell transplant with post-transplant cyclophosphamide. The CDR3: CAISGPGQARNYGYTF. CDR3 DNA: TGTGCCATCAGTGGGCCCGGACAGGCGCGAAACTATGGCTACACCTTC.